A selection of T cell receptor beta chains follows, all from one sample in a study of T-cell memory formation after mild COVID-19. TCRdb reprocessed the 5' RACE reads via MiXCR and lists one record per CDR3 protein. The data contain 300,000 to 400,000 distinct CDR3 sequences, over 20% of them seen just once; the ten biggest clones take up about 12%. Material for sequencing was PBMCs or a T cell subset sorted from them (not recorded which). The receptors here all came from an adult woman who had mild COVID-19 (a few samples of this study predate the infection). Cell type and time point are not known. CDR3s include the opening cysteine and the closing phenylalanine or tryptophan. D genes are given only for firm matches. Size values are once, few and many counts, or a class for expanded clones, and some rows have none.

D: -; size: -; J: TRBJ1-5; V: TRBV6-5; DNA: TGTGCCACCAGGGGTAGGAGCAATCAGCCCCAGCATTTT; CDR3: CATRGRSNQPQHF
D: -; size: few; J: TRBJ1-3; V: TRBV11-3; DNA: TGTGCCAGCAGCGAGAGCGGGGCGAGAAACACCATATATTTT; CDR3: CASSESGARNTIYF
D: TRBD2; size: -; J: TRBJ2-7; V: TRBV7-2; DNA: TGTGCCAGCAGCTTAACGACTAGCGGGGCGGGAGAGCAGTACTTC; CDR3: CASSLTTSGAGEQYF
D: -; size: -; J: TRBJ1-5; V: TRBV12-3/TRBV12-4; DNA: TGTGCCAGCAGTTTGCAGGTAGATCAGCCCCAGCATTTT; CDR3: CASSLQVDQPQHF
D: TRBD1; size: -; J: TRBJ1-2; V: TRBV3-1; DNA: TGTGCCAGCAGCCAGAACGCAGGGGGCAGGGATGGCTACACCTTC; CDR3: CASSQNAGGRDGYTF
D: -; size: -; J: TRBJ1-1; V: TRBV11-2; DNA: TGTGCCAGCAGCCTCGGGGAGTCAACTGAAGCTTTCTTT; CDR3: CASSLGESTEAFF
D: TRBD1; size: few; J: TRBJ1-4; V: TRBV20-1; DNA: TGCAGTGCCCAGGGACAGCCTAATGAAAAACTGTTTTTT; CDR3: CSAQGQPNEKLFF
D: -; size: -; J: TRBJ2-7; V: TRBV20-1; DNA: TGCAGCGCCCGGACCCCCCGGGCCCCCTACGAGCAGTACTTC; CDR3: CSARTPRAPYEQYF
D: TRBD1; size: few; J: TRBJ1-5; V: TRBV7-2; DNA: TGTGCCAGCAGCGTTAACAGGGGCCAGCCCCAGCATTTT; CDR3: CASSVNRGQPQHF
D: TRBD1; size: -; J: TRBJ1-1; V: TRBV7-9; DNA: TGTGCCAGCAGCTCGGGACAGACAGGCGCTGAAGCTTTCTTT; CDR3: CASSSGQTGAEAFF
D: -; size: -; J: TRBJ2-1; V: TRBV11-3; DNA: TGTGCCAGCAGCTACCAGGGGCGGGTAGCCTACAATGAGCAGTTCTTC; CDR3: CASSYQGRVAYNEQFF
D: -; size: -; J: TRBJ2-3; V: TRBV14; DNA: TGTGCCAGCAGCCCACGGGGGGCCTCTTATACGCAGTATTTT; CDR3: CASSPRGASYTQYF
D: -; size: -; J: TRBJ1-1; V: TRBV11-3; DNA: TGTGCCAGCAGCTTAGATCTAAACCGGCGGACTGAAGCTTTCTTT; CDR3: CASSLDLNRRTEAFF
D: TRBD2; size: -; J: TRBJ2-1; V: TRBV7-9; DNA: TGTGCCAGCCTCAGGGTGTGGGCTAGCGGATACAATGAGCAGTTCTTC; CDR3: CASLRVWASGYNEQFF
D: TRBD1; size: -; J: TRBJ1-4; V: TRBV11-2; DNA: TGTGCCAGCAGCTTAGATTGGCGGACAGGGGGGAAGAGTAATGAAAAACTGTTTTTT; CDR3: CASSLDWRTGGKSNEKLFF
D: -; size: -; J: TRBJ2-7; V: TRBV7-8; DNA: TGTGCCAGCAGCTTTCGTTCCGAGGGTATCCACGAGCAGTACTTC; CDR3: CASSFRSEGIHEQYF
D: -; size: -; J: TRBJ2-1; V: TRBV29-1; DNA: TGCAGCGTTGAGCCGAGGGGGACCTACAATGAGCAGTTCTTC; CDR3: CSVEPRGTYNEQFF
D: -; size: few; J: TRBJ2-3; V: TRBV9; DNA: TGTGCCAGCAGCGTAGGGGATGGACTCACCACAGATACGCAGTATTTT; CDR3: CASSVGDGLTTDTQYF